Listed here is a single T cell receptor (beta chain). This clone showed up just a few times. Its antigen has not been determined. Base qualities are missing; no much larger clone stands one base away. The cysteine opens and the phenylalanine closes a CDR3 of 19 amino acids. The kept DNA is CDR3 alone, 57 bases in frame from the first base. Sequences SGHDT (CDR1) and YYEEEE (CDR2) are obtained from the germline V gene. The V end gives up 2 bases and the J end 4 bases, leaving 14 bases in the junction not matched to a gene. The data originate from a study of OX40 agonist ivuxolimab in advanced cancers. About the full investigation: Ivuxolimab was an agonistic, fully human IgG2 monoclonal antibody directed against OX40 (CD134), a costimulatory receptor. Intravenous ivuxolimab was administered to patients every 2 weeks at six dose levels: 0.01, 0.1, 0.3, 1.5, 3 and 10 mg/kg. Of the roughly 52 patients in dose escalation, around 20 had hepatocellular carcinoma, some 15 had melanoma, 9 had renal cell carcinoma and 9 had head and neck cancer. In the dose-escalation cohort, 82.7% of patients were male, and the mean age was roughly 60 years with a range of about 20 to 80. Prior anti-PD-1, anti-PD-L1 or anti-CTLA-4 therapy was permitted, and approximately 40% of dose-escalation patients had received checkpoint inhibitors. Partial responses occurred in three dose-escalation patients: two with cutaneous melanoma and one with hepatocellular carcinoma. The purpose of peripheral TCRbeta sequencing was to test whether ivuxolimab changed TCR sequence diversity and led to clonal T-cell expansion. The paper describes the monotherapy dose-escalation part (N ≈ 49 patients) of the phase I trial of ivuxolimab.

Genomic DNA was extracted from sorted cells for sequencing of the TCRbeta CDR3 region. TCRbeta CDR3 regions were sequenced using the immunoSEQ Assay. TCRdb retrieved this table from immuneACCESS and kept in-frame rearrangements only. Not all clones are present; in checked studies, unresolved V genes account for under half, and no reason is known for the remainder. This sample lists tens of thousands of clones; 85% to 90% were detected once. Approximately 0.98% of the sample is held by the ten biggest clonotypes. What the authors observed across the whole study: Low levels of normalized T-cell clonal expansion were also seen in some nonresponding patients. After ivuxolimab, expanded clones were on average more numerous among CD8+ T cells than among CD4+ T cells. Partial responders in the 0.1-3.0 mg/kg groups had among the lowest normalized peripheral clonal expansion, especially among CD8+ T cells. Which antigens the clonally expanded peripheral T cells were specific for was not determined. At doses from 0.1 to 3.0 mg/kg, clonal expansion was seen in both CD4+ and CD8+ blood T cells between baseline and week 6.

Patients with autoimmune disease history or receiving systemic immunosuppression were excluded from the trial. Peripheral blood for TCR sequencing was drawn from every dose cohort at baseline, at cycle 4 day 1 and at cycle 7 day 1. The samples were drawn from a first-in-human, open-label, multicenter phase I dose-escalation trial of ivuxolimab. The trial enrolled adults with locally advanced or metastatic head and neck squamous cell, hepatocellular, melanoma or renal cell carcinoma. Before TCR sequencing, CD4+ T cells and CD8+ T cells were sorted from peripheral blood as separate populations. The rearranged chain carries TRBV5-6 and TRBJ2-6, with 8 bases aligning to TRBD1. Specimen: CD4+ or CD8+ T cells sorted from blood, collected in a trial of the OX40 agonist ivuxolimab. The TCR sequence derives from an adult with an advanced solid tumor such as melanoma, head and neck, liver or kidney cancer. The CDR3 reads CASSLVWTGWKAGANVLTF. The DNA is TGTGCCAGCAGCTTAGTCTGGACAGGGTGGAAAGCCGGGGCCAACGTCCTGACTTTC. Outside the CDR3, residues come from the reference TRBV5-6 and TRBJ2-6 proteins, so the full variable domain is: DAGVTQSPTHLIKTRGQQVTLRCSPKSGHDTVSWYQQALGQGPQFIFQYYEEEERQRGNFPDRFSGHQFPNYSSELNVNALLLGDSALYLCASSLVWTGWKAGANVLTFGAGSRLTVL.